The clone carrying this T cell receptor (beta chain) was detected only once. This sample was taken from a study of CD8 T cells in Susac syndrome. Reverse transcription of roughly 0.45 to 1 ug RNA used random hexamers. Each CDR3 protein is one row after TCRdb ran MiXCR on the immunoSEQ multiplex PCR reads. The data show 100,000 or so distinct CDR3 sequences, with around 90% seen just once and roughly 0.12% held by the top ten. The germline V and J ends were trimmed by 3 bases and 3 bases, with 12 bases remaining between them. Germline-derived CDR1 and CDR2 are LNHDA and SQIVND (reference sequence). This CDR3 region has 14 residues.

The V call is TRBV19, the J call TRBJ2-7, with TRBD1 as a possible D gene (6 bases). Sequencing input: CD8+ T cells from PBMCs. This receptor was obtained from a human donor in good health. CDR3: CASSIGQRNYEQYF. The DNA of the CDR3 is TGTGCCAGTAGTATCGGACAGCGAAACTACGAGCAGTACTTC.